A selection of T cell receptor beta chains follows, all from one sample in a study of T cell changes during pregnancy in multiple sclerosis. Profiled with immunoSEQ multiplex PCR; TCRdb holds only in-frame clones, not every one. The table includes some 53,000 clones, roughly 92% detected once. Sequences were derived from CD4+ T cells from peripheral blood mononuclear cells, sampled in the third trimester of pregnancy. The receptor set was obtained from a female donor with multiple sclerosis, enrolled in a pregnancy study. Both conserved end residues are part of each CDR3. Each record gives: V gene, J gene, CDR3 protein.

TRBV28,TRBJ1-1,CASPRSGGTEAFF
TRBV30,TRBJ2-5,CAWSASLQETQYF
TRBV6-1,TRBJ2-3,CASRESGADTQYF
TRBV6-5,TRBJ1-1,CASSAPGQVNTEAFF
TRBV10-3,TRBJ1-3,CAISLHSTGVGNTIYF
TRBV6-1,TRBJ2-1,CASSTERTGTEQFF
TRBV5-1,TRBJ2-1,CASSSSRREVNEQFF
TRBV5-1,TRBJ2-3,CASSLAGGSTDTQYF
TRBV11-2,TRBJ2-7,CASTPSGASYEQYF
TRBV6-5,TRBJ2-1,CASSYSRLAAYNEQFF
TRBV7-2,TRBJ1-4,CASSASGVRNEKLFF
TRBV7-8,TRBJ2-7,CASSFLTVGEIYEQYF
TRBV28,TRBJ1-5,CASSPPGGYQPQHF
TRBV27,TRBJ2-7,CASTETGAKHEQYF
TRBV7-8,TRBJ1-2,CASSSLDKPNYGYTF
TRBV28,TRBJ1-5,CASSLRTPSDQPQHF
TRBV6-1,TRBJ2-2,CASNEDRGISNTGELFF
TRBV7-9,TRBJ2-1,CASSLAEGNEQFF
TRBV7-2,TRBJ2-3,CASSFNGILTDTQYF
TRBV19,TRBJ1-5,CASSIGGMVDQPQHF
TRBV6-5,TRBJ2-1,CASSFSNEQFF
TRBV6-1,TRBJ2-2,CASSESTGFLGELFF
TRBV30,TRBJ1-1,CAWSTRGATEAFF
TRBV28,TRBJ1-5,CASTQDNSNQPQHF
TRBV19,TRBJ2-2,CASSTGTSTGELFF
TRBV4-1,TRBJ2-5,CASSQDLATPRETQYF
TRBV27,TRBJ2-3,CASSQLAGVTDTQYF
TRBV27,TRBJ1-2,CASRPGGPNYGYTF
TRBV27,TRBJ2-3,CASSLLAGGTDTQYF
TRBV4-2,TRBJ2-1,CASSQEGGGRPREQFF
TRBV6-1,TRBJ1-2,CASSERSTAGYTF
TRBV19,TRBJ1-2,CASSPQKQGAGYTF
TRBV2,TRBJ2-1,CASTWDRGSDEQFF
TRBV7-2,TRBJ1-5,CASSLQGIEPQHF
TRBV6-1,TRBJ1-6,CASSGQPDSPLHF
TRBV7-2,TRBJ2-7,CASSLARTSYEQYF
TRBV19,TRBJ1-2,CASSRGGRSYGYTF
TRBV5-1,TRBJ2-5,CASTLSGGIKETQYF
TRBV18,TRBJ2-3,CASSPDGGAGDTQYF
TRBV14,TRBJ2-7,CASSPHLSGGFNEQYF
TRBV11-2,TRBJ2-3,CASSLDGRDGSTDTQYF
TRBV6-5,TRBJ2-7,CASSLTLAAPLEQYF
TRBV9,TRBJ1-3,CASSVAGQGNTIYF
TRBV15,TRBJ2-1,CATSRDSGLAGTETYNEQFF
TRBV7-2,TRBJ1-1,CASGQGSLSTEAFF
TRBV19,TRBJ1-4,CASKSLRDEKLFF
TRBV5-1,TRBJ2-1,CASSLGGQGRLNEQFF
TRBV5-4,TRBJ2-5,CASSLGGGRETQYF
TRBV28,TRBJ2-3,CASSPPGRLISSTDTQYF
TRBV19,TRBJ1-1,CASSRGQNTEAFF
TRBV6-1,TRBJ2-5,CASRRIVEETQYF
TRBV7-2,TRBJ2-1,CASTLDRGNYNEQFF
TRBV30,TRBJ2-2,CAWKSSGNTGELFF
TRBV5-4,TRBJ2-1,CASSLQGAYNEQFF
TRBV7-3,TRBJ2-2,CASSSQGYTGELFF